Presented here are 32 T cell receptor beta chains from one specimen sequenced in a study of T cell responses to AZD1222 COVID-19 vaccine. Generated by immunoSEQ multiplex PCR, the TCRdb table keeps only in-frame clones and is missing some. This table holds about 77,000 clones, more than 85% found once. This sample comprised peripheral blood, obtained 28 days after the second AZD1222 dose. These receptors came from an adult who received the AZD1222 COVID-19 vaccine.

The chain uses TRBV10-3 and TRBJ2-7, with D perhaps TRBD1 or TRBD2 (5 bases each). The CDR3 covers 15 residues. Germline CDR1 is ENHRY and CDR2 is SYGVKD. V dropped 11 bases and J dropped 3 bases, with 23 bases sitting between them. CDR3 loop: CAVKPTSEGHYEQYF. The CDR3 DNA reads as TGTGCCGTCAAACCGACGAGCGAGGGGCACTACGAGCAGTACTTC.

This rearrangement joins TRBV30 to TRBJ2-6, with 9 positions matching TRBD1. The V and J ends lost 1 base and 2 bases, in that order; junction bases with no gene match: 6. Looked up from germline, CDR1 is GTSNPN and CDR2 is SVGIG (reference sequence). The CDR3 loop spans 17 amino acids. The DNA of the CDR3 is TGTGCCTGGAGTGGCGGGACAGGGCGCCCTGGGGCCAACGTCCTGACTTTC. This codes for CAWSGGTGRPGANVLTF.

The chain uses TRBV15 and TRBJ1-5; TRBD1 aligns across 7 bases. This CDR3 has 16 residues. Germline CDR1 and CDR2: LNHNV and YYDKDF (reference sequence). V lost 0 bases, J lost 4 bases, and 6 bases stayed unmatched. The CDR3 loop is CATSRDWQGGNQPQHF. The CDR3 nucleotides are TGTGCCACCAGCAGAGATTGGCAGGGGGGTAATCAGCCCCAGCATTTT.

The chain uses TRBV4-1 and TRBJ1-2, with 7 bases identical to TRBD1. CDR1 and CDR2 from the germline V gene are MGHRA and YSYEKL. This CDR3 has 17 amino acids. With 3 bases clipped from V and 2 bases from J, the junction kept 12 bases outside the gene matches. DNA of the CDR3: TGCGCCAGCAGCCAGGCCTTGGGAAGGGGGCGAAACTATGGCTACACCTTC. It encodes CASSQALGRGRNYGYTF.

Comments on this clone: The same CDR3 arises from other DNA sequences in this sample as well. The rearrangement links TRBV3-1 (or the pseudogene TRBV3-2) to TRBJ1-1; D is unclear. The ends were cut back, 1 base at V and 0 bases at J, with 3 bases in the middle. The CDR3 is 13 amino acids. Germline V gene data show CDR1 as LGHDT and CDR2 as YNNKEL (reference sequence). As DNA, the CDR3 is TGTGCCAGCAGCCAAGCTCTGAACACTGAAGCTTTCTTT. Translating gives CASSQALNTEAFF.

The J gene is TRBJ1-5, the V gene TRBV4-1; tentative D call: TRBD1 (5 bases). Germline V gene data show CDR1 as MGHRA and CDR2 as YSYEKL. This CDR3 comprises 18 residues. Trimming pared 1 base from V and 0 bases from J, leaving 16 bases between. This chain's CDR3 is CASSQGGLTGLSNQPQHF. CDR3 sequence (DNA): TGCGCCAGCAGCCAAGGGGGCCTAACAGGTCTTAGCAATCAGCCCCAGCATTTT.

The chain employs TRBV5-1 and TRBJ2-5, with TRBD1 as a possible D gene (6 bases). The CDR3 sequence is 15 residues long. Germline CDR1 is SGHRS and CDR2 is YFSETQ. The V end was cut by 4 bases, the J end by 4 bases, with 17 bases between. The CDR3 spells CASSRDIPEGETQYF. The CDR3 nucleotides are TGCGCCAGCAGCCGGGACATACCCGAGGGAGAGACCCAGTACTTC. The variable domain in full, completed from reference TRBV5-1 and TRBJ2-5, reads KAGVTQTPRYLIKTRGQQVTLSCSPISGHRSVSWYQQTPGQGLQFLFEYFSETQRNKGNFPGRFSGRQFSNSRSEMNVSTLELGDSALYLCASSRDIPEGETQYFGPGTRLLVL.

The chain has TRBV28 and TRBJ1-1; the match to TRBD1 covers 7 bases. The J segment lost 1 base and the V segment lost 3 bases, leaving 2 bases of the junction unmatched. The CDR3 is made up of 14 amino acids. The germline gives CDR1 MDHEN, CDR2 SYDVKM. The DNA of the CDR3 is TGTGCCAGCAGTTTGAGACAGGGGAACACTGAAGCTTTCTTT. It codes for CASSLRQGNTEAFF.

The chain carries TRBV19 and TRBJ1-3; D remains unclear. Germline V lookup: CDR1 LNHDA, CDR2 SQIVND (reference sequence). The CDR3 length is 16 residues. V shed 0 bases and J shed 2 bases, with 11 bases lying between them. CDR3 coding DNA: TGTGCCAGTAGTATAGAAGGCACGACGCCTGGAAACACCATATATTTT. Amino acids: CASSIEGTTPGNTIYF. Full variable domain (remainder filled in from reference TRBV19 and TRBJ1-3): DGGITQSPKYLFRKEGQNVTLSCEQNLNHDAMYWYRQDPGQGLRLIYYSQIVNDFQKGDIAEGYSVSREKKESFPLTVTSAQKNPTAFYLCASSIEGTTPGNTIYFGEGSWLTVV.

The chain recombines TRBV21-1 with TRBJ1-1. TRBV21-1 is tagged as a pseudogene. CDR3 length: 18 residues. CDR3 sequence: CASSKGGTTPYLNTEAFF. CDR3 nucleotide sequence: TGTGCCAGCAGCAAAGGCGGGACAACCCCTTACTTGAACACTGAAGCTTTCTTT.

The chain combines TRBV4-2 with TRBJ1-2, with D unresolved. Trimming stripped 4 bases from V and 3 bases from J, with 15 bases between. Germline loops: CDR1 LGHNA, CDR2 YNFKEQ. The CDR3 length is 15 residues. The CDR3 protein is CASSRLPPRDYGYTF. CDR3 nucleotide sequence: TGTGCCAGCAGCCGCTTGCCCCCCCGGGACTATGGCTACACCTTC.

This chain connects TRBV9 to TRBJ2-2, with D hard to call. The germline V gene encodes CDR1 SGDLS and CDR2 YYNGEE. CDR3 size: 13 residues. V gave up 6 bases and J gave up 2 bases, with 8 bases separating them. CDR3 region: CASKQRNTGELFF. DNA for the CDR3: TGTGCCAGCAAACAGAGAAACACCGGGGAGCTGTTTTTT. Variable domain in full (rest from reference TRBV9 and TRBJ2-2): DSGVTQTPKHLITATGQRVTLRCSPRSGDLSVYWYQQSLDQGLQFLIQYYNGEERAKGNILERFSAQQFPDLHSELNLSSLELGDSALYFCASKQRNTGELFFGEGSRLTVL.

This sequence joins TRBV28 and TRBJ2-1, with TRBD1 matching over 8 bases. From germline, CDR1 is MDHEN and CDR2 SYDVKM. V trimming: 6 bases; J trimming: 1 base; junction bases outside the gene matches: 8. The CDR3 totals 16 residues. For the CDR3, the DNA is TGTGCCAGCAGGGGAACGACAGGGGAATCCTACAATGAGCAGTTCTTC. This codes for CASRGTTGESYNEQFF.

The genes are TRBV14 and TRBJ1-6; D remains unclear. Germline CDR1 is SGHDN and CDR2 is FVKESK. V was trimmed by 4 bases and J by 7 bases, leaving 11 bases between them. The CDR3 is 14 amino acids. CDR3 nucleotides: TGTGCCAGCAGCCCCTCTCTCGGGAATTCACCCCTCCACTTT. This translates into CASSPSLGNSPLHF.

The rearrangement joins TRBV5-5 to TRBJ2-7; D may be TRBD1 (6 bases). CDR3 length: 13 amino acids. Germline loops: CDR1 SGHKS, CDR2 YYEKEE (reference sequence). The V end was cut by 7 bases, the J end by 6 bases, with 17 bases between. DNA of the CDR3: TGTGCCAGCCAGATTGAAATGGGGGCCGAGCAGTACTTC. It encodes CASQIEMGAEQYF.

V usage is TRBV6-5 and J usage is TRBJ2-7; D might be TRBD1 or TRBD2, each matching 5 bases. Germline CDR1 is MNHEY and CDR2 is SVGAGI. The CDR3 runs to 14 residues. Between the trimmed V and J ends, which lost 6 bases and 12 bases, there was a span of 24 bases. The CDR3 DNA is TGTGCCAGCAGGCCCCGGGACCAGCCACTCTCTGCGTACTTC. Residues: CASRPRDQPLSAYF.

CDR3 loop: CASSFGQGNNEQFF. DNA of the CDR3: TGTGCCAGCAGCTTTGGACAGGGTAACAATGAGCAGTTCTTC. This chain uses TRBV7-9 with TRBJ2-1; 8 bases are shared with TRBD1. V shed 3 bases, J shed 5 bases, and the junction held 3 bases outside the gene matches. Germline V gene data show CDR1 as SEHNR and CDR2 as FQNEAQ (reference sequence). The CDR3 totals 14 residues.

The V call is TRBV5-5, the J call TRBJ1-5; TRBD1 matches at 7 bases. The CDR3 consists of 14 residues. Germline CDR1 SGHKS, CDR2 YYEKEE (reference sequence). Germline trimming cut 4 bases from V and 4 bases from J; bases unmatched to any gene: 5. CDR3 amino acids: CASSPGQENQPQHF. The CDR3 DNA follows: TGTGCCAGCAGCCCCGGACAGGAAAATCAGCCCCAGCATTTT. The complete variable domain, with remaining parts taken from reference TRBV5-5 and TRBJ1-5, reads DAGVTQSPTHLIKTRGQQVTLRCSPISGHKSVSWYQQVLGQGPQFIFQYYEKEERGRGNFPDRFSARQFPNYSSELNVNALLLGDSALYLCASSPGQENQPQHFGDGTRLSIL.

CDR3 loop: CASGQGEVNTEAFF. The CDR3 bases are TGTGCCAGTGGACAGGGGGAAGTGAACACTGAAGCTTTCTTT. This chain joins TRBV28 and TRBJ1-1; TRBD1 matches at 10 bases. The CDR3 runs to 14 residues. V shed 9 bases and J 0 bases; nucleotides not matched to a gene: 4. Looked up from germline, CDR1 is MDHEN and CDR2 is SYDVKM.

This chain joins TRBV12-3 or TRBV12-4 and TRBJ1-5; unclear D gene. The V gene lost 0 bases and the J gene lost 6 bases, with 3 bases spanning the gap. This CDR3 has 12 residues. Written as DNA, the CDR3 is TGTGCCAGCAGTTTAGCGGGTCAGCCCCAGCATTTT. As protein: CASSLAGQPQHF.

The chain combines TRBV6-5 with TRBJ2-7, with 7 bases that match TRBD1. The germline gives CDR1 MNHEY, CDR2 SVGAGI. The CDR3 has 13 residues. V trimming: 6 bases; J trimming: 4 bases; junction bases outside the gene matches: 6. The CDR3 sequence: CASRPGQRYEQYF. In DNA form, the CDR3 reads TGTGCCAGCAGGCCGGGACAGAGATACGAGCAGTACTTC.

The rearrangement joins TRBV9 to TRBJ1-5; D is possibly TRBD1 (5 bases). Germline V gives CDR1 SGDLS, CDR2 YYNGEE. V was trimmed by 7 bases and J by 4 bases, leaving 9 bases between them. This CDR3 comprises 12 residues. In DNA, the CDR3 is TGTGCCAGCGGGGGGGGGAATCAGCCCCAGCATTTT. Translating it yields CASGGGNQPQHF.

The chain employs TRBV9 and TRBJ2-2; no clear D gene. V gave up 3 bases and J gave up 5 bases, with 14 bases separating them. This CDR3 has 15 amino acids. Germline V lookup: CDR1 SGDLS, CDR2 YYNGEE. The CDR3 spells CASSAPREITGELFF. For the CDR3, the DNA is TGTGCCAGCAGCGCCCCAAGGGAAATAACCGGGGAGCTGTTTTTT.

J is TRBJ1-2 and V is TRBV3-1 (or the pseudogene TRBV3-2); 7 bases are shared with TRBD1. The CDR3 length is 15 residues. Germline-derived CDR1 and CDR2 are LGHDT and YNNKEL (reference sequence). V dropped 4 bases and J dropped 1; count of bases not matched to a gene: 6. Here the CDR3 DNA reads TGTGCCAGCAGCCGTGGGACAGCCAGTAACTATGGCTACACCTTC. Its protein is CASSRGTASNYGYTF.

The J gene is TRBJ1-6, the V gene TRBV6-4; D is uncertain. Deletions cut 3 bases from V and 6 bases from J, with 6 bases between. The CDR3 is 13 residues long. Looked up from germline, CDR1 is MRHNA and CDR2 is SNTAGT. The CDR3 loop reads CASSEEINSPLHF. In DNA, the CDR3 is TGTGCCAGCAGTGAGGAAATTAATTCACCCCTCCACTTT.

This clone was picked up one time. V is TRBV5-8 and J is TRBJ1-2; 7 bases fit TRBD1. Germline V gives CDR1 SGHTS, CDR2 YDEGEE. This CDR3 comprises 14 residues. J gave up 8 bases and V 4 bases, and 11 bases lay outside the gene matches. DNA for the CDR3: TGTGCCAGCAGCACTGGGACAGCGGGTCGGGGCTACACCTTC. It codes for CASSTGTAGRGYTF.

This clone has only a few counts. V and J are TRBV2 and TRBJ2-7, with 7 bases lining up with TRBD1. V trimming: 7 bases; J trimming: 6 bases; junction bases outside the gene matches: 6. The CDR3 totals 12 residues. CDR1 SNHLY and CDR2 FYNNEI come from the germline V gene. The CDR3 sequence: CASKTGKAEQYF. The CDR3 DNA is TGTGCCAGCAAGACAGGGAAGGCCGAGCAGTACTTC. Full variable domain (outside the CDR3, taken from reference TRBV2 and TRBJ2-7): EPEVTQTPSHQVTQMGQEVILRCVPISNHLYFYWYRQILGQKVEFLVSFYNNEISEKSEIFDDQFSVERPDGSNFTLKIRSTKLEDSAMYFCASKTGKAEQYFGPGTRLTVT.

V gene TRBV19 combines with J gene TRBJ1-1, with D possibly TRBD1 on 5 matching bases. Germline CDR1 reads LNHDA; CDR2 reads SQIVND (reference sequence). V dropped 7 bases and J dropped 4 bases, with 13 bases sitting between them. CDR3 size: 13 residues. The CDR3 DNA sequence: TGTGCCAGTAACCCTTGGAGGGGCACTGAAGCTTTCTTT. Its translation: CASNPWRGTEAFF.

The V gene is TRBV6-6, the J gene TRBJ1-5; D gene unclear. The CDR3 is 16 amino acids. The germline V and J ends were trimmed by 2 bases and 3 bases, with 14 bases remaining between them. Germline loops: CDR1 MNHNY, CDR2 SVGAGI (reference sequence). Written as DNA, the CDR3 is TGTGCCAGCAGTTACGCCTGGACTGTTATCAATCAGCCCCAGCATTTT. Encoded protein: CASSYAWTVINQPQHF.

The chain uses TRBV5-4 and TRBJ2-7, with 8 bases that match TRBD1. From germline, CDR1 is SGHNT and CDR2 YYREEE (reference sequence). V gave up 4 bases and J gave up 5 bases; unmatched junction bases: 14. The CDR3 runs to 16 residues. The DNA of the CDR3 is TGTGCCAGCAGCCCGGATCCGGACAGGGCGAGGAACGAGCAGTACTTC. Its translation is CASSPDPDRARNEQYF.

Here the CDR3 reads CASSSGLDYNEQFF. The CDR3 DNA sequence: TGCGCCAGCAGCTCGGGACTAGATTACAATGAGCAGTTCTTC. The V and J genes are TRBV5-1 and TRBJ2-1, with 8 positions matching TRBD2. This CDR3 has 14 amino acids. Germline V gene data show CDR1 as SGHRS and CDR2 as YFSETQ. Trimming cost V 3 bases and J 4 bases; bases outside gene matches: 3.

This rearrangement joins TRBV29-1 to TRBJ1-1; possible D gene TRBD1, 5 bases. Germline V gene data show CDR1 as SQVTM and CDR2 as ANQGSEA. CDR3 length equals 11 residues. V lost 6 bases, J lost 1 base, and 6 bases lay in between. This CDR3 is CSVGENTEAFF. The DNA of the CDR3 is TGCAGCGTAGGGGAGAACACTGAAGCTTTCTTT. The variable domain in full, with the rest retrieved from reference TRBV29-1 and TRBJ1-1, is SAVISQKPSRDICQRGTSLTIQCQVDSQVTMMFWYRQQPGQSLTLIATANQGSEATYESGFVIDKFPISRPNLTFSTLTVSNMSPEDSSIYLCSVGENTEAFFGQGTRLTVV.